The sequence of this TCR beta chain was determined in a study of read filtering for tumor transcriptome and immune sequencing. General study results and limits: IR-seq captured clonotypes deeper and more reliably than RNA-seq.

Notes on this clonotype: Its antigen remains unknown. A much bigger clone sits one base away, suggesting this may be a read error.

V was trimmed by 3 bases and J by 8 bases, leaving 21 bases between them. The CDR3 is 16 residues long. Germline CDR1 KGHSH, CDR2 LQKENI. Molecular barcoded adaptors covering alpha/delta and beta/gamma chains were used on approximately 440 ng RNA. TCRdb fed the reads into MiXCR, producing one record per CDR3 protein. The sample lists approximately 45,000 distinct CDR3 sequences; around 20% were seen once. The chain is built from TRBV18 and TRBJ2-3; no firm D call. Specimen: a population of CD138-negative cells sorted from bone marrow. The TCR comes from a donor aged 40 or over with multiple myeloma. CDR3 in amino acids: CASSPSLNSLGGTQYF. In DNA, the CDR3 is TGTGCCAGCTCACCGTCCCTCAACTCCCTGGGTGGTACGCAGTATTTT.